This TCR beta chain was sequenced during a study of T cell responses to AZD1222 COVID-19 vaccine. Findings and limits, study-wide: Repertoire sampling occurred only after the peak T cell response. Reports say nearly half of spike-specific TCRs go after unmutated variant regions. Two AZD1222 administrations were followed by greater Spike-specific TCR breadth and depth.

On this clone itself: As yet, its antigen is unknown.

V lost 3 bases to trimming and J lost 5 bases; unmatched junction nucleotides: 3. The CDR3 spans 13 residues. The repertoire was sequenced with immunoSEQ multiplex PCR; TCRdb's copy has only in-frame clones and lacks some. The table shows about 130,000 clones, with 92% occurring only once. The V gene is TRBV12-3 or TRBV12-4, the J gene TRBJ2-5; TRBD2 agrees at 7 bases. The material sequenced was peripheral blood, taken on day 0 of AZD1222 vaccination. The receptor comes from an adult in good health. The CDR3 protein is CASSFWGGETQYF. CDR3 sequence (DNA): TGTGCCAGCAGTTTCTGGGGGGGGGAGACCCAGTACTTC.